The 27 T cell receptor beta chains listed next were all sequenced from one sample in a study of blood T cell repertoires in COVID-19. Assay used: immunoSEQ multiplex PCR; TCRdb lists only in-frame clones, some missing. The repertoire includes roughly 360,000 clones, more than 75% of them detected once, and about 1% sits in the top ten. Material for sequencing was peripheral blood. The receptors shown here come from a human donor with acute or convalescent COVID-19. The donor label of this sample is uncertain.

This chain connects TRBV30 to TRBJ2-7; TRBD2 is a possible D gene (7 bases). CDR3 length: 13 amino acids. V lost 8 bases to trimming and J lost 9 bases, with 23 bases between them. The germline CDR1 and CDR2 sequences are GTSNPN and SVGIG (reference sequence). The CDR3 loop reads CARTAPSGGTQYF. Here the CDR3 DNA reads TGTGCCAGGACAGCCCCATCGGGGGGCACGCAGTACTTC.

The chain links TRBV19 to TRBJ1-3; D is unresolved. This CDR3 is built from 18 residues. The V end lost 3 bases, the J end lost 1 base, and 19 bases lay between the germline ends. Germline V gene lookup returns CDR1 LNHDA and CDR2 SQIVND (reference sequence). The CDR3 nucleotides are TGTGCCAGTAGTATGTCGACCCGGCGGCCGGTTTCTGGAAACACCATATATTTT. Translated: CASSMSTRRPVSGNTIYF.

This clone was observed a single time. This same CDR3 is encoded by further DNA sequences in the sample. The CDR3 protein is CASSYGTGSSYGYTF. The CDR3 DNA is TGTGCCAGCAGTTATGGGACAGGGTCGAGCTATGGCTACACCTTC. J is TRBJ1-2 and V is TRBV6-5, with 9 bases that match TRBD1. The CDR3 covers 15 residues. Germline CDR1 MNHEY, CDR2 SVGAGI. V shed 3 bases, J shed 4 bases, and the junction held 6 bases outside the gene matches.

The rearrangement joins TRBV10-2 to TRBJ2-7; D not resolved. With 8 bases removed from V and 5 bases from J, the gap between germline ends came to 13 bases. This CDR3 comprises 12 residues. CDR1 WSHSY and CDR2 SAAADI come from the germline V gene. The CDR3 here is CASGGTPNEQYF. CDR3 bases: TGCGCCAGCGGCGGAACTCCCAACGAGCAGTACTTC.

The chain has TRBV7-6 and TRBJ2-2; 7 positions agree with TRBD1. V dropped 7 bases and J dropped 1; count of bases not matched to a gene: 6. The CDR3 spans 15 residues. Germline V gene lookup returns CDR1 SGHVS and CDR2 FNYEAQ. The CDR3 loop reads CASTPGTENTGELFF. CDR3 sequence (DNA): TGTGCCAGCACCCCCGGGACAGAGAACACCGGGGAGCTGTTTTTT.

The chain couples TRBV27 to TRBJ2-2, with a tentative D call TRBD2 (6 bases). V was pared by 5 bases and J by 2 bases, with 24 bases between. The germline CDR1 and CDR2 sequences are MNHEY and SMNVEV (reference sequence). The CDR3 has 19 amino acids. CDR3 in DNA: TGTGCCAGCAGTCTCCCCGGGACTTTACCCCCTTTTAACACCGGGGAGCTGTTTTTT. Residues: CASSLPGTLPPFNTGELFF.

This clone has only a few counts. J is TRBJ1-1 and V is TRBV27; 9 bases are a match to TRBD1. This CDR3 is 13 amino acids long. Trimming took 7 bases from V and 7 from J; bases not matched to a gene: 7. Germline CDR1 and CDR2: MNHEY and SMNVEV (reference sequence). This CDR3 reads CASKGTGRNEAFF. CDR3 DNA sequence: TGTGCCAGCAAGGGGACAGGGAGAAATGAAGCTTTCTTT.

The chain couples TRBV9 to TRBJ1-2; maybe TRBD1 (5 bases). Trimming left V 0 bases short and J 8 bases short, with 11 bases between. The CDR3 length is 13 residues. Germline CDR1 is SGDLS and CDR2 is YYNGEE. CDR3 region: CASSVAPGRGYTF. CDR3 nucleotides: TGTGCCAGCAGCGTAGCTCCAGGGAGGGGCTACACCTTC.

This chain uses TRBV5-5 with TRBJ2-7, with TRBD1 matching 7 bases. CDR3 length equals 15 residues. Germline values: CDR1 SGHKS, CDR2 YYEKEE (reference sequence). The ends lost 4 bases at V and 3 bases at J; junction bases unmatched: 10. The CDR3 coding sequence is TGTGCCAGCAGCGTGGTCGGGACAGCCCGCTACGAGCAGTACTTC. This encodes CASSVVGTARYEQYF.

The chain couples TRBV11-2 to TRBJ1-6; the match to TRBD1 covers 9 bases. Germline lookup yields CDR1 SGHAT and CDR2 FQNNGV. The ends lost 5 bases at V and 8 bases at J; junction bases unmatched: 7. This CDR3 spans 15 amino acids. The CDR3 sequence is CASSVMTGGDSPLHF. CDR3 in DNA: TGTGCCAGCAGCGTGATGACAGGGGGGGATTCACCCCTCCACTTT.

The chain joins TRBV10-1 to TRBJ1-2, with D possibly matching TRBD1 (6 bases). CDR1 and CDR2 from the germline V gene are WNHNN and SYGVQD (reference sequence). Trimming pared 5 bases from V and 4 bases from J, leaving 8 bases between. This CDR3 spans 12 amino acids. This chain's CDR3 is CASSPDSYGYTF. As DNA, the CDR3 is TGCGCCAGCAGTCCGGACAGCTATGGCTACACCTTC.

The V and J genes are TRBV19 and TRBJ1-4, with D tentatively TRBD1 (6 bases). Germline CDR1 and CDR2: LNHDA and SQIVND (reference sequence). V gave up 6 bases and J gave up 6 bases, with 11 bases separating them. The CDR3 covers 13 residues. CDR3 nucleotide sequence: TGTGCCAGTAGGAACAGGGACCATGAAAAACTGTTTTTT. Amino acid sequence: CASRNRDHEKLFF. Drawing the rest from reference TRBV19 and TRBJ1-4, the complete variable domain is DGGITQSPKYLFRKEGQNVTLSCEQNLNHDAMYWYRQDPGQGLRLIYYSQIVNDFQKGDIAEGYSVSREKKESFPLTVTSAQKNPTAFYLCASRNRDHEKLFFGSGTQLSVL.

V is TRBV28 and J is TRBJ1-2; the D is unclear. This CDR3 is 14 amino acids long. Trimming took 1 base from V and 6 from J, leaving 12 bases between them. CDR1 and CDR2 (germline): MDHEN, SYDVKM. The CDR3 sequence is CASSLSSGGDGYTF. CDR3 in DNA: TGTGCCAGCAGTTTATCATCCGGCGGGGATGGCTACACCTTC.

Turning to this clone: The DNA is left out, because the CDR3 cannot be placed on it with certainty; the CDR3 is given as TCRdb lists it. The chain carries TRBV28 and TRBJ2-7; TRBD1 reflects the table's D call only, with no check against the DNA. From germline, CDR1 is MDHEN and CDR2 SYDVKM. The CDR3 extends over 14 residues, inclusive of both ends. CDR3 residues: CASSSSGHPKEQYF.

V gene TRBV18 combines with J gene TRBJ1-3, with 7 bases identical to TRBD1. Germline assignment: CDR1 KGHSH and CDR2 LQKENI. This CDR3 is 14 amino acids long. Unmatched junction bases numbered 8, after V lost 3 bases and J lost 9 bases. The CDR3 protein is CASSPLEGAGTIYF. The CDR3 DNA sequence: TGTGCCAGCTCACCCCTGGAGGGGGCCGGCACCATATATTTT.

As regards this clone: The junction and the germline gene differ at one end; a read error may be behind it. This rearrangement joins TRBV28 to TRBJ2-7; possible D gene TRBD1, 5 bases. Germline V lookup: CDR1 MDHEN, CDR2 SYDVKM. This CDR3 contains 15 residues. In nucleotides, the CDR3 is TGTGCCAGCAGTTTATCATGGGGCCTCTCCGACGAGCAGTACTTC. Translation gives CASSLSWGLSDEQYF.

This chain joins TRBV6-5 and TRBJ2-6; possibly TRBD1 for D (6 bases). This CDR3 is 15 amino acids long. CDR1 is MNHEY and CDR2 is SVGAGI in the germline V gene. Trimming removed 7 bases at V and 2 bases at J, with 12 bases between. CDR3 sequence: CASKNHRAGANVLTF. The CDR3, as DNA: TGTGCCAGCAAAAACCACAGGGCTGGGGCCAACGTCCTGACTTTC.

Here the CDR3 DNA reads TGTGCCAGCAGCCCCACCCCTTCAGGGGAAGCTTTCTTT. This codes for CASSPTPSGEAFF. This chain joins TRBV6-5 and TRBJ1-1, with D perhaps TRBD1 (5 bases). Germline V gene lookup returns CDR1 MNHEY and CDR2 SVGAGI. The CDR3 covers 13 residues. V lost 6 bases and J 8 bases, leaving 16 bases between the germline ends.

V is TRBV11-2 and J is TRBJ2-1; a possible D gene is TRBD1 (6 bases). Trimming left V 6 bases short and J 4 bases short, with 16 bases between. The germline CDR1 and CDR2 sequences are SGHAT and FQNNGV. The CDR3 is made up of 15 amino acids. The CDR3 DNA sequence: TGTGCCAGCAGGTACTCTGGGGGCGGGTACAATGAGCAGTTCTTC. Protein product: CASRYSGGGYNEQFF. Full variable domain (remainder filled in from reference TRBV11-2 and TRBJ2-1): EAGVAQSPRYKIIEKRQSVAFWCNPISGHATLYWYQQILGQGPKLLIQFQNNGVVDDSQLPKDRFSAERLKGVDSTLKIQPAKLEDSAVYLCASRYSGGGYNEQFFGPGTRLTVL.

This chain uses TRBV5-1 with TRBJ2-7; weak D call: TRBD1 (6 bases). The germline V gene encodes CDR1 SGHRS and CDR2 YFSETQ. Trimming took 4 bases from V and 3 from J, leaving 20 bases between them. The CDR3 sequence is 16 residues long. CDR3 loop: CASSLPEQGVDYEQYF. CDR3 in DNA: TGCGCCAGCAGCCTACCTGAACAGGGCGTAGACTACGAGCAGTACTTC.

A single count supports this clone. This rearrangement joins TRBV27 to TRBJ2-1, with 9 bases matching TRBD2. V lost 5 bases and J lost 2; bases outside the gene matches: 4. The CDR3 is 15 residues long. The V gene's germline CDR1 is MNHEY and CDR2 SMNVEV (reference sequence). Written as DNA, the CDR3 is TGTGCCAGCAGTGCGGGGGGGAGAGCCTACAATGAGCAGTTCTTC. This codes for CASSAGGRAYNEQFF.

This chain joins TRBV6-5 and TRBJ1-1; D remains unclear. V lost 2 bases to trimming and J lost 4 bases, with 11 bases between them. CDR3 length: 14 amino acids. The germline V gene encodes CDR1 MNHEY and CDR2 SVGAGI. CDR3 in amino acids: CASSYEGGITEAFF. CDR3 nucleotides: TGTGCCAGCAGTTACGAGGGCGGAATCACTGAAGCTTTCTTT.

Here the CDR3 reads CASSYLGTSGSYEQYF. The CDR3 DNA is TGTGCCAGCAGTTACCTAGGGACTAGCGGGTCCTACGAGCAGTACTTC. The chain couples TRBV6-5 to TRBJ2-7; 12 nucleotides align to TRBD2. The length of the CDR3 is 16 residues. Germline V CDR1 and CDR2: MNHEY, SVGAGI. J was trimmed by 1 base and V by 2 bases; bases with no gene match: 3.

The CDR3 reads CASSETGLLGNTIYF. The CDR3 DNA is TGTGCCAGCAGTGAGACAGGCCTCTTGGGAAACACCATATATTTT. V and J are TRBV27 and TRBJ1-3; D is possibly TRBD1 (6 bases). The CDR3 extends over 15 amino acids. Trimming removed 5 bases at V and 4 bases at J, with 15 bases between. Germline values: CDR1 MNHEY, CDR2 SMNVEV (reference sequence).

This clone was counted a few times. This chain links TRBV5-8 with TRBJ2-7; 8 bases match TRBD1. The length of the CDR3 is 14 residues. The V gene's germline CDR1 is SGHTS and CDR2 YDEGEE. After removal of 3 bases from V and 6 bases from J, the junction contained 8 bases not matched to a gene. The CDR3 DNA reads TGTGCCAGCAGCTCCGGACAGGGACGGGTCGAGCAGTACTTC. This gives the protein CASSSGQGRVEQYF.

This clone was observed at least ten times. The V and J genes are TRBV7-8 and TRBJ2-2; D perhaps matches TRBD1 (6 bases). The CDR3 runs 14 residues. The germline V gene encodes CDR1 SGHVS and CDR2 FQNEAQ. Deletions cut 4 bases from V and 5 bases from J, with 11 bases between. CDR3 sequence reads: CASSSHRATGELFF. The CDR3 DNA reads as TGTGCCAGCAGCTCTCACAGGGCAACCGGGGAGCTGTTTTTT.

This rearrangement joins TRBV29-1 to TRBJ2-1; the match to TRBD1 covers 10 bases. This CDR3 contains 14 residues. Germline CDR1 SQVTM, CDR2 ANQGSEA. Unmatched junction bases numbered 8, after V lost 2 bases and J lost 10 bases. In nucleotides, the CDR3 is TGCAGCGTTGAAAGACAGGGGGCGTTTAAAGAGCAGTTCTTC. Translation gives CSVERQGAFKEQFF.